This T cell receptor (beta chain) is drawn from a study of low-dose radiotherapy and immunotherapy resistance in tumors. This clonotype has at least ten counts. Between the trimmed V and J ends, which lost 1 base and 6 bases, there was a span of 11 bases. This CDR3 region has 14 residues. Germline-derived CDR1 and CDR2 are KGHSH and LQKENI. Priming of first-strand cDNA relied on TRAV- and TRBV-specific primers (covering alpha and beta chains). Over approximately 20 PCR cycles, TCRs were amplified from a constant-region primer and V-primer adapter. One entry per CDR3 protein results from TCRdb running MiXCR on the reads. The profile shows 80,000 or so distinct CDR3 sequences, around a sixth of them singletons. Time point defined: after trial treatment. The treatment here: LDRT plus nivolumab, ipilimumab, low-dose cyclophosphamide and aspirin (RACIN trial). Those who qualified had advanced solid tumors (lacking tumor-infiltrating lymphocytes).

This TCR was recovered from a male donor with prostate cancer. This chain uses TRBV18 with TRBJ2-3; the D gene is possibly TRBD1 (5 bases). The source was PBMCs, collected after low-dose radiotherapy plus immunotherapy. The chain's CDR3 is CASSPRPGSDTQYF. CDR3 in DNA: TGTGCCAGCTCACCACGTCCAGGGTCTGATACGCAGTATTTT.